The 32 T cell receptor beta chains below were found in one sample sequenced in a study of cytomegalovirus exposure and HLA in healthy donors. PCR involved 60 Vbeta and 13 Jbeta primers. Sequencing used immunoSEQ multiplex PCR; TCRdb keeps in-frame clones, though not all of them. The sample lists 200,000 to 250,000 clones; about 78% were seen once. Input material: PBMCs. The receptors derive from a male donor in good health and CMV-seronegative.

The V gene is TRBV5-1, the J gene TRBJ2-7; weak D call: TRBD1 (5 bases). This CDR3 comprises 14 residues. Germline V CDR1 and CDR2: SGHRS, YFSETQ. V lost 0 bases to trimming and J lost 2 bases, with 9 bases between them. The DNA of the CDR3 is TGCGCCAGCAGCTTGGTTCAGGGAACCTACGAGCAGTACTTC. This gives the protein CASSLVQGTYEQYF.

The V gene is TRBV7-8, the J gene TRBJ1-2, with D maybe TRBD1 (5 bases). This CDR3 region has 12 residues. The ends were cut back, 5 bases at V and 4 bases at J, with 8 bases in the middle. The germline V gene has CDR1 SGHVS and CDR2 FQNEAQ. CDR3 in amino acids: CASSPDSYGYTF. The CDR3 region has the DNA TGTGCCAGCAGCCCCGACAGCTATGGCTACACCTTC.

The CDR3 nucleotides are TGTGCCAGTAGTGGGTTCTGGGGTCGACAGGGATTTAACTATGGCTACACCTTC. Its protein product is CASSGFWGRQGFNYGYTF. V and J are TRBV19 and TRBJ1-2; 7 bases line up with TRBD1. V lost 5 bases, J lost 1 base, and 16 bases stayed unmatched. Germline assignment: CDR1 LNHDA and CDR2 SQIVND (reference sequence). The CDR3 runs to 18 residues.

J is TRBJ2-1 and V is TRBV7-7; 10 positions match TRBD2. Trimming at V came to 5 bases and at J to 3 bases, leaving 4 bases not matched to a gene. Germline V gene data show CDR1 as SSHAT and CDR2 as FNYEAQ (reference sequence). The CDR3 length is 15 residues. DNA for the CDR3: TGTGCCAGCAGCCAAGTAGCGGGAGGCTACAATGAGCAGTTCTTC. Protein: CASSQVAGGYNEQFF.

The chain combines TRBV7-9 with TRBJ2-1, with TRBD1 matching 8 bases. After removal of 4 bases from V and 9 bases from J, the junction contained 8 bases not matched to a gene. Germline values: CDR1 SEHNR, CDR2 FQNEAQ (reference sequence). There are 14 residues in the CDR3. The CDR3 here is CASSSRTGQAEQFF. In DNA form, the CDR3 reads TGTGCCAGCAGCTCGAGGACAGGGCAGGCTGAGCAGTTCTTC.

The V gene is TRBV5-1, the J gene TRBJ2-7; 9 bases line up with TRBD1. Per germline, CDR1 SGHRS and CDR2 YFSETQ. The ends lost 2 bases at V and 5 bases at J; junction bases unmatched: 5. The CDR3 totals 14 residues. CDR3 sequence: CASSFGTGSDEQYF. DNA for the CDR3: TGCGCCAGCAGCTTCGGGACAGGGTCTGACGAGCAGTACTTC.

The chain links TRBV27 to TRBJ1-2; TRBD1 aligns across 7 bases. With V trimmed by 6 bases and J by 10 bases, 14 bases remained unmatched. CDR1 is MNHEY, CDR2 SMNVEV, per germline (reference sequence). The CDR3 sequence is 14 residues long. CDR3 in DNA: TGTGCCAGCAGGTCCCCCCGGGACAGACTAAACTACACCTTC. Its translation: CASRSPRDRLNYTF.

The rearrangement uses TRBV4-1 and TRBJ2-5, with D perhaps TRBD2 (6 bases). V lost 3 bases to trimming and J lost 5 bases, with 10 bases between them. The CDR3 is 13 amino acids. Germline CDR1 and CDR2: MGHRA and YSYEKL. The CDR3 nucleotides are TGCGCCAGCAGCCATATGGCGGGGGAGACCCAGTACTTC. Its translation is CASSHMAGETQYF.

The chain employs TRBV6-5 and TRBJ2-2; 8 bases line up with TRBD2. This CDR3 contains 14 residues. The trim removed 8 bases at V and 0 bases at J, leaving 2 bases unmatched. CDR1 and CDR2 (germline): MNHEY, SVGAGI. The CDR3 nucleotides are TGTGCCAGCCGTAGCGGGGCGAACACCGGGGAGCTGTTTTTT. This translates into CASRSGANTGELFF.

The chain is built from TRBV27 and TRBJ1-1; D is undetermined. V lost 0 bases, J lost 5 bases, and 7 bases lay in between. The CDR3 is made up of 13 amino acids. From germline, CDR1 is MNHEY and CDR2 SMNVEV (reference sequence). CDR3 sequence reads: CASSLSEATEAFF. For the CDR3, the DNA is TGTGCCAGCAGTTTATCCGAGGCGACTGAAGCTTTCTTT.

This chain uses TRBV7-8 with TRBJ1-6, with 7 bases aligning to TRBD1. CDR1 is SGHVS, CDR2 FQNEAQ, per germline. The CDR3 loop spans 17 amino acids. The J segment lost 4 bases and the V segment lost 0 bases, leaving 6 bases of the junction unmatched. The DNA for the CDR3 is TGTGCCAGCAGCTTAGCCTCCCGACAGGGTTATAATTCACCCCTCCACTTT. It specifies CASSLASRQGYNSPLHF.

This clone has only a few counts. The chain couples TRBV19 to TRBJ1-1, with 9 bases fitting TRBD1. Germline trimming cut 7 bases from V and 1 base from J; bases unmatched to any gene: 7. The CDR3 is made up of 15 amino acids. The germline V gene has CDR1 LNHDA and CDR2 SQIVND (reference sequence). Written as DNA, the CDR3 is TGTGCCAGTACCCTACAGGGGGCGCGGAACACTGAAGCTTTCTTT. Amino acids: CASTLQGARNTEAFF.

This chain uses TRBV28 with TRBJ2-1; the match to TRBD2 covers 11 bases. Germline loops: CDR1 MDHEN, CDR2 SYDVKM. There are 16 residues in the CDR3. Germline trimming cut 2 bases from V and 9 bases from J; bases unmatched to any gene: 9. The CDR3 loop is CASSLIAGGPGGEQFF. In nucleotides, the CDR3 is TGTGCCAGCAGTTTAATAGCGGGAGGGCCGGGGGGTGAGCAGTTCTTC.

This chain uses TRBV7-6 with TRBJ2-7; D may be TRBD2 (6 bases). There are 15 residues in the CDR3. V lost 0 bases and J lost 2, with 11 bases in between. CDR1 and CDR2 (germline): SGHVS, FNYEAQ. CDR3 sequence reads: CASSLAEGIPYEQYF. The CDR3 coding sequence is TGTGCCAGCAGCTTAGCGGAGGGCATCCCCTACGAGCAGTACTTC.

The CDR3 DNA sequence: TGTGCCAGCAGTCCCGTGACTAGCGGCTACGAGCAGTACTTC. Translating gives CASSPVTSGYEQYF. The chain is built from TRBV27 and TRBJ2-7, with TRBD2 identical over 9 bases. Trimming removed 5 bases from V and 3 bases from J; junction bases left unmatched: 5. In germline, CDR1 is MNHEY, CDR2 SMNVEV (reference sequence). The CDR3 spans 14 residues.

The rearrangement links TRBV11-1 to TRBJ2-1; 7 bases are shared with TRBD2. Losses at the gene ends were 2 bases for V and 3 bases for J; bases not matched to a gene: 7. The CDR3 spans 16 residues. Per germline, CDR1 SGHAT and CDR2 FQDESV (reference sequence). DNA of the CDR3: TGTGCCAGCAGCTTAATCACCGAGCGGGGCTACAATGAGCAGTTCTTC. Encoded protein: CASSLITERGYNEQFF.

V gene TRBV4-1 combines with J gene TRBJ2-7; weak D call: TRBD1 (5 bases). Germline loops: CDR1 MGHRA, CDR2 YSYEKL. V gave up 0 bases and J gave up 2 bases, with 11 bases separating them. This CDR3 comprises 15 residues. The CDR3 here is CASSQEGHPTYEQYF. The DNA of the CDR3 is TGCGCCAGCAGCCAAGAGGGGCATCCTACCTACGAGCAGTACTTC.

The rearrangement uses TRBV7-2 and TRBJ2-7; D may be TRBD2 (5 bases). The V gene's germline CDR1 is SGHTA and CDR2 FQGNSA. The CDR3 sequence is 13 residues long. V dropped 2 bases and J dropped 3 bases, with 8 bases sitting between them. DNA of the CDR3: TGTGCCAGCAGCTTACCTAGCAGCTACGAGCAGTACTTC. As protein: CASSLPSSYEQYF.

V usage is TRBV6-6 and J usage is TRBJ1-4; 7 nucleotides align to TRBD1. Germline assignment: CDR1 MNHNY and CDR2 SVGAGI (reference sequence). This CDR3 has 14 amino acids. V lost 7 bases and J lost 4; bases outside the gene matches: 6. The DNA of the CDR3 is TGTGCCAGCACCCGACAGGGAAGTAATGAAAAACTGTTTTTT. Translated, it gives CASTRQGSNEKLFF.

In this sample, this clone turned up a few times. The chain links TRBV19 to TRBJ2-1, with a possible D match to TRBD1 (5 bases). Trimming stripped 6 bases from V and 0 bases from J, with 15 bases between. Germline loops: CDR1 LNHDA, CDR2 SQIVND (reference sequence). This CDR3 has 16 residues. The CDR3 protein is CASRATTVSSYNEQFF. The CDR3 DNA reads TGTGCCAGTAGGGCGACGACAGTGAGCTCCTACAATGAGCAGTTCTTC.

As regards this clone: At one of its ends the junction is not consistent with the germline gene, which may arise from a read error. The V call is TRBV5-8, the J call TRBJ2-3, with 7 nucleotides matching TRBD2. The length of the CDR3 is 13 residues. Germline V lookup: CDR1 SGHTS, CDR2 YDEGEE. The CDR3 nucleotides read TGTGCCAGCAGCTTGATGCTAGCGGATAGGCAGTATTTT. Translation: CASSLMLADRQYF. Supplemented by reference TRBV5-8 and TRBJ2-3, the full variable domain reads EAGVTQSPTHLIKTRGQQATLRCSPISGHTSVYWYQQALGLGLQFLLWYDEGEERNRGNFPPRFSGRQFPNYSSELNVNALELEDSALYLCASSLMLADRQYFGPGTRLTVL.

The gene calls are TRBV14 and TRBJ1-1; no firm D call. Trimming took off 5 bases at V and 0 bases at J, with 7 bases between the two ends. CDR1 and CDR2 (germline): SGHDN, FVKESK. The CDR3 spans 13 residues. CDR3 residues: CASSFHMNTEAFF. CDR3 nucleotide sequence: TGTGCCAGCAGCTTTCACATGAACACTGAAGCTTTCTTT.

The chain employs TRBV30 and TRBJ2-5; TRBD1 aligns across 7 bases. The CDR3 length is 14 residues. CDR1 and CDR2 from the germline V gene are GTSNPN and SVGIG (reference sequence). J lost 5 bases, V lost 3 bases, and 9 bases had no gene match. In nucleotides, the CDR3 is TGTGCCTGGAGGGCCACAGGGGTTTGGGAGACCCAGTACTTC. This codes for CAWRATGVWETQYF.

This chain connects TRBV18 to TRBJ1-4; 10 nucleotides match TRBD1. Unmatched junction bases numbered 14, after V lost 6 bases and J lost 7 bases. The CDR3 consists of 17 residues. CDR1 is KGHSH, CDR2 LQKENI, per germline. CDR3 coding DNA: TGTGCCAGCTCTCGGGACAGGGGAGACGGGGAAGGTGAAAAACTGTTTTTT. This gives the protein CASSRDRGDGEGEKLFF.

This chain uses TRBV7-3 with TRBJ2-3, with a weak D call TRBD1 (5 bases). CDR1 and CDR2 from the germline V gene are SGHTA and FQGTGA. There are 14 residues in the CDR3. Trimming pared 5 bases from V and 3 bases from J, leaving 12 bases between. The DNA for the CDR3 is TGTGCCAGCAGCACCTCACCAGGGACAGATACGCAGTATTTT. This translates into CASSTSPGTDTQYF.

The chain employs TRBV4-1 and TRBJ2-7, with 14 bases identical to TRBD2. This CDR3 is built from 15 residues. With V trimmed by 5 bases and J by 3 bases, 3 bases remained unmatched. CDR1 and CDR2 from the germline V gene are MGHRA and YSYEKL. For the CDR3, the DNA is TGCGCCAGCAGCAAGGGGACTAGCGGGGGCTACGAGCAGTACTTC. Translation: CASSKGTSGGYEQYF.

The chain carries TRBV6-5 and TRBJ2-5; a weak D match, TRBD1 (5 bases). The ends were cut back, 8 bases at V and 3 bases at J, with 19 bases in the middle. Germline V gives CDR1 MNHEY, CDR2 SVGAGI. The CDR3 is 15 residues long. CDR3 sequence reads: CASSSQGTPKETQYF. CDR3 nucleotide sequence: TGTGCCAGCTCCTCCCAGGGAACTCCGAAAGAGACCCAGTACTTC.

The chain joins TRBV5-4 to TRBJ2-5; D is unclear. The germline CDR1 and CDR2 sequences are SGHNT and YYREEE (reference sequence). Trimming shortened V by 5 bases and J by 5 bases, and 7 bases separated the two germline ends. This CDR3 is 11 amino acids long. As DNA, the CDR3 is TGTGCCAGCAGTTCAACTGAGACCCAGTACTTC. Residues: CASSSTETQYF.

This sequence joins TRBV2 and TRBJ1-1; D not certain. The CDR3 totals 12 residues. V shed 4 bases and J shed 7 bases, with 10 bases lying between them. Germline CDR1 is SNHLY and CDR2 is FYNNEI. CDR3 in amino acids: CASSVRGVEAFF. The CDR3 DNA follows: TGTGCCAGCAGTGTGAGAGGTGTTGAAGCTTTCTTT.

The V call is TRBV14, the J call TRBJ2-1; 8 bases line up with TRBD1. The trim removed 4 bases at V and 5 bases at J, leaving 7 bases unmatched. The CDR3 contains 15 residues. Germline lookup yields CDR1 SGHDN and CDR2 FVKESK. The CDR3 bases are TGTGCCAGCAGCCGACCAGGGGGCTATAACAATGAGCAGTTCTTC. The encoded protein is CASSRPGGYNNEQFF.

V usage is TRBV15 and J usage is TRBJ1-3; TRBD1 matches at 8 bases. The V gene's germline CDR1 is LNHNV and CDR2 YYDKDF (reference sequence). V lost 0 bases and J lost 4; bases outside the gene matches: 2. The CDR3 runs to 15 residues. The CDR3 DNA is TGTGCCACCAGCAGAGACAGGGGGCCGGGAAACACCATATATTTT. It codes for CATSRDRGPGNTIYF.

V usage is TRBV4-1 and J usage is TRBJ2-5, with 13 bases matching TRBD2. The assigned J gene may be wrong: the sequence end matches TRBJ2-7 better. The germline V gene has CDR1 MGHRA and CDR2 YSYEKL. CDR3 length equals 17 residues. The CDR3 protein is CASSQLQGLAGEYEQYF. The DNA for the CDR3 is TGCGCCAGCAGCCAACTCCAAGGACTAGCGGGAGAATACGAGCAGTACTTC.